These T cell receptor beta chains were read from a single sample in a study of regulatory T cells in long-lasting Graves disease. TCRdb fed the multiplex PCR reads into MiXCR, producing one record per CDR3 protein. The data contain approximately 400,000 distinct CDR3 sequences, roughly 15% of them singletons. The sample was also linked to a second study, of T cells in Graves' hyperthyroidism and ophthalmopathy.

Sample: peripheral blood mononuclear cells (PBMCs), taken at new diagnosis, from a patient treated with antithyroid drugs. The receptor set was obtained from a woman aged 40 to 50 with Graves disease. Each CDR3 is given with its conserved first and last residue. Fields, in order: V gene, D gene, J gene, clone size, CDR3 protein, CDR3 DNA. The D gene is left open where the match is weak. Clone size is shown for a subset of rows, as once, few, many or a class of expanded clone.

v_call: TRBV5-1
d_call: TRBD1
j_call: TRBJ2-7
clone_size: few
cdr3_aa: CASSRDSTSYEQYF
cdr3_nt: TGCGCCAGCAGCCGGGACAGTACTTCCTACGAGCAGTACTTC

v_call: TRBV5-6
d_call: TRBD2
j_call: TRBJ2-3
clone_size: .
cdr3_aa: CASSQPGLAGVGDTQYF
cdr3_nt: TGTGCCAGCAGCCAACCGGGACTAGCGGGAGTTGGAGATACGCAGTATTTT

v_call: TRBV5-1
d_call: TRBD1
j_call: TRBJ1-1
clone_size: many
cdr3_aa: CASSLGQGASEAFF
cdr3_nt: TGCGCCAGCAGCTTGGGACAGGGGGCATCTGAAGCTTTCTTT

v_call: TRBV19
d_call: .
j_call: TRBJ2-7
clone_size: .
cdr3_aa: CASSMRGQGYYEQYF
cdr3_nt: TGTGCCAGTAGCATGCGGGGGCAAGGATACTACGAGCAGTACTTC

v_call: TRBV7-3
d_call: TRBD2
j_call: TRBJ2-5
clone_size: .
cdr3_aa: CASSPRTSGGETQYF
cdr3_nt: TGTGCCAGCAGCCCACGGACTAGCGGGGGGGAGACCCAGTACTTC

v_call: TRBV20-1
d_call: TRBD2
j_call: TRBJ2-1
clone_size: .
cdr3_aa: CSALTSTSSYNEQFF
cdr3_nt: TGCAGTGCCCTGACTAGCACGAGCTCCTACAATGAGCAGTTCTTC

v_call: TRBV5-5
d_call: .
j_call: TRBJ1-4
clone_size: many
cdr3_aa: CASSLTGIGEKLFF
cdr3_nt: TGTGCCAGCAGCTTGACAGGGATCGGTGAAAAACTGTTTTTT

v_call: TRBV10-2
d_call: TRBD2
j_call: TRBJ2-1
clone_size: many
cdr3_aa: CASSGGGLAGVDEQFF
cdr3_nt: TGCGCCAGCAGCGGAGGGGGACTAGCGGGAGTTGATGAGCAGTTCTTC

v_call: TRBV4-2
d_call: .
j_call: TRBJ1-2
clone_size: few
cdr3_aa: CASSQGERSYGYTF
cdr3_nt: TGTGCCAGCAGCCAAGGGGAGAGGAGCTATGGCTACACCTTC

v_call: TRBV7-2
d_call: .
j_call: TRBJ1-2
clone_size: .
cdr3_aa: CASSSTLWGPTNYGYAF
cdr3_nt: TGTGCCAGCAGCTCCACGCTCTGGGGGCCGACTAACTATGGCTACGCCTTC

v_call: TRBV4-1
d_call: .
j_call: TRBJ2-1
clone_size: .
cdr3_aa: CASSQDLSDSEQFF
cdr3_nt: TGCGCCAGCAGCCAAGATTTGAGTGACAGTGAGCAGTTCTTC

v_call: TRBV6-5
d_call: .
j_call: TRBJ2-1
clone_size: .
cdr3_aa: CASSYNPLAAPHNEQFF
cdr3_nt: TGTGCCAGCAGTTATAATCCACTCGCAGCTCCCCACAATGAGCAGTTCTTC

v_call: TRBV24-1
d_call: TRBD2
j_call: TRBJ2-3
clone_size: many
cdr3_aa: CATSDFTPGLAGDSGTTDTQYF
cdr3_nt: TGTGCCACCAGTGATTTTACTCCGGGTCTAGCGGGAGATTCGGGGACCACAGATACGCAGTATTTT

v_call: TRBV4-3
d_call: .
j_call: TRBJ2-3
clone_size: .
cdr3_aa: CASSQGGIAQYF
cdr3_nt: TGCGCCAGCAGCCAAGGCGGCATTGCGCAGTATTTT

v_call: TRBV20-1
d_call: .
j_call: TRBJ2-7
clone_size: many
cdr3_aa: CSASRGYEQYF
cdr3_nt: TGCAGTGCTAGTCGTGGATACGAGCAGTACTTC

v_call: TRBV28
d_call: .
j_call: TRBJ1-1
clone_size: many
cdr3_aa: CASSLVQGVMNTEAFF
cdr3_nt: TGTGCCAGCAGTTTAGTCCAGGGAGTAATGAACACTGAAGCTTTCTTT

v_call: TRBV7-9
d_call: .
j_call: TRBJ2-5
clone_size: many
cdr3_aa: CASSLWGRETQYF
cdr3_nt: TGTGCCAGCAGCTTGTGGGGGCGAGAGACCCAGTACTTC

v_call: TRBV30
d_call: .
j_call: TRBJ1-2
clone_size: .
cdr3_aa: CAWGLLPGLGGRGYTF
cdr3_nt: TGTGCCTGGGGACTACTCCCGGGACTGGGAGGCCGTGGCTACACCTTC

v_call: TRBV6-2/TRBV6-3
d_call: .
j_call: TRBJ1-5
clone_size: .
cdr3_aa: CASSPRTEANQPQHF
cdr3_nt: TGTGCCAGCAGTCCGAGGACAGAAGCCAATCAGCCCCAGCATTTT

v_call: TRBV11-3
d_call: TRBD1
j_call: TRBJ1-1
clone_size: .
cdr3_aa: CASSRWKGAGMNTEAFF
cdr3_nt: TGTGCCAGCAGCCGTTGGAAGGGGGCCGGGATGAACACTGAAGCTTTCTTT

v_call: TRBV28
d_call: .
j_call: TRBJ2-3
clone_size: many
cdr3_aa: CASSLPSRLTDTQYF
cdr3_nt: TGTGCCAGCAGTTTACCCTCCCGACTCACAGATACGCAGTATTTT

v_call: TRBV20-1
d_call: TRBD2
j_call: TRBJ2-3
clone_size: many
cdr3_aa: CSATGLAGGGTDTQYF
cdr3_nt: TGCAGTGCCACCGGACTAGCGGGAGGGGGCACAGATACGCAGTATTTT

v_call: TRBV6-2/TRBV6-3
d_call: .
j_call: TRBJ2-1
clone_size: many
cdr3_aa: CASSYTRGSYNEQFF
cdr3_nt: TGTGCCAGCAGTTACACCCGGGGCTCCTACAATGAGCAGTTCTTC

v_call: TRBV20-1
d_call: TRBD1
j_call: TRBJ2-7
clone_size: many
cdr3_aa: CSAWDRGRVSDYEQYF
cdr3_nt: TGCAGTGCATGGGACAGGGGGCGGGTATCCGACTACGAGCAGTACTTC